The entry that follows covers one T cell receptor (beta chain) sequence. Its antigen is currently unknown. PCR amplification relied on 60 Vbeta primers (plus 13 Jbeta primers). Only in-frame clones appear in the TCRdb table, and some are missing; sequencing was by immunoSEQ multiplex PCR. The repertoire holds roughly 130,000 clones, with approximately 61% as singletons. Trimming cost V 4 bases and J 9 bases; bases outside gene matches: 9. The CDR3 spans 15 residues. Per the germline V gene, CDR1 is SGHDT and CDR2 is YYEEEE. The data stem from a study of cytomegalovirus exposure and HLA in healthy donors. Notes on the study in general: The authors later linked a missense DCLRE1C variant to TCR beta V- and J-gene trimming.

While unrecorded immune exposures were likely, the donors were nominally healthy when sampled. This TCR was sampled from a man aged 30 to 45 in good health and CMV-seropositive. Sequenced sample: PBMCs. The chain couples TRBV5-6 to TRBJ2-1; 11 bases are shared with TRBD2. This CDR3 reads CASSGLTSGTTEQFF. As DNA, the CDR3 is TGTGCCAGCAGCGGGTTGACTAGCGGGACGACTGAGCAGTTCTTC.